This passage covers 21 T cell receptor beta chains from one sample sequenced in a study of T-cell reconstitution after alpha-beta-depleted transplantation in children. The TCRbeta library incorporated unique molecular identifiers. In TCRdb, the PCR reads were re-called with MiXCR into one record per CDR3 protein. The sample includes around 300,000 distinct CDR3 sequences, roughly 10% of them seen just once. This sample comprised peripheral blood, obtained 180 days after TCRalphabeta/CD19-depleted stem cell transplant. These receptors were taken from a male patient aged 2-15 years who had a stem cell transplant for chronic granulomatous disease, so the T cells may come from the graft donor.

This clonotype was found many times. The chain couples TRBV19 to TRBJ2-1; 7 bases map to TRBD2. V was pared by 7 bases and J by 4 bases, with 7 bases of the junction left unmatched. CDR3 length: 14 residues. Per germline, CDR1 LNHDA and CDR2 SQIVND (reference sequence). This CDR3 reads CASKVGREYNEQFF. The CDR3 nucleotides are TGTGCCAGTAAGGTGGGGCGGGAGTACAATGAGCAGTTCTTC. Full variable domain (remainder filled in from reference TRBV19 and TRBJ2-1): DGGITQSPKYLFRKEGQNVTLSCEQNLNHDAMYWYRQDPGQGLRLIYYSQIVNDFQKGDIAEGYSVSREKKESFPLTVTSAQKNPTAFYLCASKVGREYNEQFFGPGTRLTVL.

This clonotype has at least ten counts. The chain has TRBV5-1 and TRBJ1-2, with D uncertain. The CDR3 consists of 14 residues. V lost 0 bases to trimming and J lost 4 bases, with 10 bases between them. In germline, CDR1 is SGHRS, CDR2 YFSETQ. The CDR3 is CASSLARQPYGYTF. The CDR3 DNA reads TGCGCCAGCAGCTTGGCCCGGCAGCCCTATGGCTACACCTTC.

This clonotype has a handful of counts. The chain has TRBV30 and TRBJ1-1, with 8 bases aligning to TRBD1. Losses at the gene ends were 1 base for V and 2 bases for J; bases not matched to a gene: 15. The CDR3 has 18 residues. Germline V gene data show CDR1 as GTSNPN and CDR2 as SVGIG (reference sequence). The CDR3 protein is CAWSGTRTGTGPNTEAFF. CDR3 in DNA: TGTGCCTGGAGTGGCACCCGAACCGGGACAGGCCCTAACACTGAAGCTTTCTTT.

This clonotype was picked up many times. The chain employs TRBV20-1 and TRBJ2-7; 13 nucleotides match TRBD2. J was trimmed by 3 bases and V by 7 bases; bases with no gene match: 6. Germline V lookup: CDR1 DFQATT, CDR2 SNEGSKA (reference sequence). The CDR3 has 14 amino acids. The CDR3 spells CSVTSGRADYEQYF. In DNA form, the CDR3 reads TGCAGTGTTACTAGCGGGAGGGCTGACTACGAGCAGTACTTC.

In this sample, this clonotype turned up many times. The rearrangement links TRBV5-1 to TRBJ2-3; 11 nucleotides line up with TRBD2. V shed 0 bases, J shed 1 base, and the junction held 1 base outside the gene matches. CDR3 length: 16 residues. The V gene's germline CDR1 is SGHRS and CDR2 YFSETQ. The CDR3 coding sequence is TGCGCCAGCAGCTTGGATAGCGGGGGGGGCACAGATACGCAGTATTTT. This gives the protein CASSLDSGGGTDTQYF.

This clonotype was counted at least ten times. The chain links TRBV3-1 to TRBJ2-1, with TRBD2 matching over 8 bases. Germline assignment: CDR1 LGHDT and CDR2 YNNKEL (reference sequence). V dropped 4 bases and J dropped 0; count of bases not matched to a gene: 5. The CDR3 sequence is 16 residues long. The CDR3 nucleotides read TGTGCCAGCAGCCCAACTAGCGGTGGCTCCTACAATGAGCAGTTCTTC. It translates to CASSPTSGGSYNEQFF.

This clonotype was observed once. The chain joins TRBV5-5 to TRBJ2-7, with a weak D call TRBD2 (5 bases). Trimming shortened V by 2 bases and J by 0 bases, and 9 bases separated the two germline ends. There are 14 residues in the CDR3. Germline V gene data show CDR1 as SGHKS and CDR2 as YYEKEE (reference sequence). The CDR3 DNA reads TGTGCCAGCAGCTTCGCCGGAGGCTCCTACGAGCAGTACTTC. It yields the protein CASSFAGGSYEQYF.

This clonotype was detected many times. This chain uses TRBV5-1 with TRBJ2-5; D might be TRBD1 (5 bases). V gave up 0 bases and J gave up 3 bases, with 12 bases separating them. Germline CDR1 SGHRS, CDR2 YFSETQ. The CDR3 is 15 residues long. The CDR3 bases are TGCGCCAGCAGCTTGGAGCCAGGGAATGAAGAGACCCAGTACTTC. It translates to CASSLEPGNEETQYF.

This clonotype showed up many times. J is TRBJ2-7 and V is TRBV10-3; 10 bases are a match to TRBD2. V shed 4 bases and J 5 bases; nucleotides not matched to a gene: 8. The CDR3 is 15 residues long. Germline V gene data show CDR1 as ENHRY and CDR2 as SYGVKD. In DNA, the CDR3 is TGTGCCATCAGTGTTTCAACTAGCGGGGCCCACGAGCAGTACTTC. Protein product: CAISVSTSGAHEQYF.

In regard to this clonotype: This may arise from a read error, as a much more abundant clone is one base away. V usage is TRBV18 and J usage is TRBJ2-7; unclear D gene. There are 17 residues in the CDR3. Germline loops: CDR1 KGHSH, CDR2 LQKENI. Here the CDR3 reads CVSSPPSPVRSSYEQYF. The CDR3 DNA reads as TGTGTCAGCTCACCACCTAGTCCAGTCCGAAGCTCCTACGAGCAGTACTTC.

There are many counts of this clonotype. J is TRBJ2-3 and V is TRBV6-2 or TRBV6-3, with D perhaps matching TRBD2 (6 bases). The V end was cut by 2 bases, the J end by 0 bases, with 18 bases between. CDR3 size: 18 residues. CDR1 MNHEY and CDR2 SVGEGT come from the germline V gene. The CDR3 nucleotides are TGTGCCAGCAGTTACCACCGAAGACGGCGGGGAAGCACAGATACGCAGTATTTT. Amino acids: CASSYHRRRRGSTDTQYF.

This clonotype was seen at least ten times. This chain links TRBV20-1 with TRBJ2-2; no clear D. CDR1 and CDR2 from the germline V gene are DFQATT and SNEGSKA (reference sequence). This CDR3 spans 15 amino acids. V lost 1 base and J 1 base, leaving 10 bases between the germline ends. CDR3 bases: TGCAGTGCTAGAGCGTTCAGTAAGAACACCGGGGAGCTGTTTTTT. Protein product: CSARAFSKNTGELFF.

This clonotype was seen ten or more times. The chain carries TRBV29-1 and TRBJ2-7; TRBD2 aligns across 12 bases. This CDR3 has 14 residues. Germline-derived CDR1 and CDR2 are SQVTM and ANQGSEA. V shed 6 bases and J 7 bases; nucleotides not matched to a gene: 10. CDR3 sequence: CSVRLAGVMREQYF. CDR3 sequence (DNA): TGCAGCGTGAGACTAGCGGGAGTGATGAGGGAGCAGTACTTC.

In its sample, this clonotype was seen many times. V usage is TRBV6-2 or TRBV6-3 and J usage is TRBJ2-3, with D uncertain. This CDR3 region has 13 residues. Trimming removed 0 bases from V and 10 bases from J, with 11 bases in between. From germline, CDR1 is MNHEY and CDR2 SVGEGT. CDR3 in amino acids: CASSYSIFHPQYF. In nucleotides, the CDR3 is TGTGCCAGCAGTTACTCGATATTCCATCCGCAGTATTTT.

At least ten counts were recorded for this clonotype. This chain connects TRBV12-3 or TRBV12-4 to TRBJ2-3; 12 positions agree with TRBD1. This CDR3 is 17 amino acids long. Trimming took 2 bases from V and 5 from J; bases not matched to a gene: 8. The CDR3 here is CASSLRHRDRGQDTQYF. The CDR3 DNA follows: TGTGCCAGCAGTTTAAGACACCGGGACAGGGGGCAAGATACGCAGTATTTT.

In its sample, this clonotype was seen many times. The chain carries TRBV5-1 and TRBJ2-3; 8 nucleotides align to TRBD1. J lost 2 bases, V lost 2 bases, and 13 bases had no gene match. The CDR3 spans 18 residues. The V gene's germline CDR1 is SGHRS and CDR2 YFSETQ. The CDR3 loop reads CASSFPDREATYTDTQYF. CDR3 bases: TGCGCCAGCAGCTTTCCGGACAGGGAAGCCACCTACACAGATACGCAGTATTTT.

This clonotype showed up many times. The chain employs TRBV7-2 and TRBJ2-7; TRBD1 is a possible D gene (6 bases). V was trimmed by 6 bases and J by 5 bases, leaving 23 bases between them. The CDR3 consists of 16 residues. The V gene's germline CDR1 is SGHTA and CDR2 FQGNSA. The CDR3 nucleotides are TGTGCCAGCAGACCGGGCAGGGGACCCGGGATAGACGAGCAGTACTTC. Protein product: CASRPGRGPGIDEQYF.

The table lists this clonotype with a few counts. This sequence joins TRBV2 and TRBJ2-6; no reliable D call. Trimming took off 4 bases at V and 12 bases at J, with 16 bases between the two ends. CDR3 length: 14 residues. Germline V CDR1 and CDR2: SNHLY, FYNNEI. For the CDR3, the DNA is TGTGCCAGCAGTGGGGCACTTCCTGGCGTCGTCCTGACTTTC. It yields the protein CASSGALPGVVLTF.

At least ten counts were recorded for this clonotype. The chain has TRBV30 and TRBJ2-3; 10 bases are shared with TRBD2. CDR3 length equals 16 residues. Germline CDR1 GTSNPN, CDR2 SVGIG (reference sequence). V gave up 3 bases and J gave up 2 bases; unmatched junction bases: 8. CDR3 loop: CAWSLRTSGLTDTQYF. As DNA, the CDR3 is TGTGCCTGGAGCCTTCGGACTAGCGGACTCACAGATACGCAGTATTTT.

This clonotype was seen at least ten times. The chain recombines TRBV15 with TRBJ2-3; D call uncertain. Looked up from germline, CDR1 is LNHNV and CDR2 is YYDKDF (reference sequence). The CDR3 extends over 15 amino acids. V dropped 6 bases and J dropped 5 bases, with 18 bases sitting between them. The DNA for the CDR3 is TGTGCCACCAGTGGCCGGATGAATCCGGGAGATACGCAGTATTTT. Translation: CATSGRMNPGDTQYF.

Regarding this clonotype: One junction end disagrees with the germline gene, perhaps due to a read error. The V gene is TRBV30, the J gene TRBJ2-7; possible D gene TRBD2, 6 bases. Germline values: CDR1 GTSNPN, CDR2 SVGIG (reference sequence). There are 12 residues in the CDR3. Here the CDR3 reads CAWSVHTREQHF. DNA for the CDR3: TGTGCCTGGAGTGTACATACACGGGAGCAGCACTTC.